This T cell receptor (beta chain) is drawn from a study of early T cells in non-severe SARS-CoV-2 infection. Study details: From unsorted whole blood, bulk RNA was sequenced, and the chains remained unpaired.

Details on this clonotype: Its target is unknown.

Per the germline V gene, CDR1 is SEHNR and CDR2 is FQNEAQ (reference sequence). V shed 5 bases, J shed 4 bases, and the junction held 19 bases outside the gene matches. This CDR3 contains 19 residues. Separate cDNA molecules each had unique molecular identifiers attached to them. TCRdb reanalysed the 5' RACE reads using MiXCR and keeps one entry per CDR3 protein. The sample contains tens of thousands of distinct CDR3 sequences, roughly a tenth of which appear only once. Study-wide results and caveats: Using VDJdb, the matching emphasized anti-spike CD8 responses while missing private and CD4 specificities.

The specimen sequenced was whole blood. This receptor was obtained from an adult who was a healthcare worker with PCR-confirmed SARS-CoV-2 infection or an uninfected control (not recorded which). V gene TRBV7-9 combines with J gene TRBJ2-1, with 8 bases matching TRBD2. The CDR3 loop is CASSLFWSGGQGDYNEQFF. The CDR3, as DNA: TGTGCCAGCAGCCTTTTTTGGAGCGGGGGTCAAGGGGATTACAATGAGCAGTTCTTC.